Below are 19 T cell receptor beta chains sequenced from a single sample in a study of T-cell reconstitution after alpha-beta-depleted transplantation in children. Preparation of the TCRbeta library involved a method that used unique molecular identifiers. In TCRdb, the PCR reads were re-called with MiXCR into one record per CDR3 protein. The sample holds about 540,000 distinct CDR3 sequences, approximately 20% seen once. Sequences were derived from PBMCs from the stem cell graft donor, sampled from the stem cell graft. These receptors came from a human donor who donated a stem cell graft to a child with acute lymphoblastic leukemia.

The J gene is TRBJ2-2, the V gene TRBV29-1; the D gene is possibly TRBD1 (5 bases). Looked up from germline, CDR1 is SQVTM and CDR2 is ANQGSEA. V lost 3 bases to trimming and J lost 6 bases, with 20 bases between them. The CDR3 extends over 16 amino acids. The CDR3 coding sequence is TGCAGCGTTGAGTTCTGGGGCAGGGAAAAATCCGGGGAGCTGTTTTTT. It specifies CSVEFWGREKSGELFF.

This clonotype was counted only a few times. The rearrangement links TRBV2 to TRBJ2-7, with a possible D match to TRBD1 (6 bases). CDR3 size: 13 residues. Germline CDR1 SNHLY, CDR2 FYNNEI. Trimming pared 3 bases from V and 7 bases from J, leaving 13 bases between. This CDR3 reads CASSEWQGTEQYF. For the CDR3, the DNA is TGTGCCAGCAGTGAGTGGCAGGGGACGGAGCAGTACTTC.

This clonotype was seen a handful of times. The V and J genes are TRBV12-3 or TRBV12-4 and TRBJ2-2; no definite D call. The CDR3 is 15 residues long. Trimming stripped 3 bases from V and 0 bases from J, with 8 bases between. The CDR3 is CASSFDITNTGELFF. CDR3 in DNA: TGTGCCAGCAGTTTTGACATCACGAACACCGGGGAGCTGTTTTTT.

V is TRBV6-1 and J is TRBJ1-1; tentatively, D is TRBD1 (5 bases). V gave up 7 bases and J gave up 4 bases, with 16 bases separating them. CDR3 length equals 14 residues. Germline CDR1 is MNHNS and CDR2 is SASEGT. The CDR3 loop is CASTFSGGGTEAFF. The CDR3, as DNA: TGTGCCAGCACCTTTTCTGGGGGGGGCACTGAAGCTTTCTTT.

J is TRBJ1-5 and V is TRBV10-3; TRBD1 aligns across 7 bases. The V segment lost 6 bases and the J segment 5 bases; nucleotides outside the gene matches: 4. Per germline, CDR1 ENHRY and CDR2 SYGVKD. There are 13 residues in the CDR3. CDR3 amino acids: CAISDRVDQPQHF. The CDR3 coding sequence is TGTGCCATCAGCGACAGGGTTGATCAGCCCCAGCATTTT.

This clonotype has only a few counts. The CDR3 DNA sequence: TGCGCCAGCAGCTTCCCGACTAGCGGGTTATCCTACAATGAGCAGTTCTTC. Amino acid sequence: CASSFPTSGLSYNEQFF. The V call is TRBV5-1, the J call TRBJ2-1, with 10 bases fitting TRBD2. This CDR3 region has 17 residues. The germline V gene has CDR1 SGHRS and CDR2 YFSETQ. Trimming removed 2 bases from V and 1 base from J; junction bases left unmatched: 6.

This clonotype was seen a handful of times. The V gene is TRBV4-2, the J gene TRBJ1-5; D is unclear. This CDR3 comprises 14 residues. Germline V gene data show CDR1 as LGHNA and CDR2 as YNFKEQ. The V and J ends lost 0 bases and 6 bases respectively, with 9 bases between them. The CDR3: CASSQEDGSQPQHF. In DNA form, the CDR3 reads TGTGCCAGCAGCCAAGAGGACGGGAGTCAGCCCCAGCATTTT.

This clonotype has only a few counts. The CDR3 sequence is CASSLSRLAGGPRVGELFF. Written as DNA, the CDR3 is TGCGCCAGCAGCTTGTCTCGACTAGCGGGAGGGCCGAGAGTCGGGGAGCTGTTTTTT. The V gene is TRBV5-1, the J gene TRBJ2-2, with 14 nucleotides matching TRBD2. Germline V gives CDR1 SGHRS, CDR2 YFSETQ. This CDR3 contains 19 residues. V gave up 1 base and J gave up 7 bases; unmatched junction bases: 12.

This clonotype was seen more than once but under ten times. J is TRBJ1-2 and V is TRBV2; no firm D call. The CDR3 runs to 16 residues. With 6 bases removed from V and 1 base from J, the gap between germline ends came to 18 bases. The germline CDR1 and CDR2 sequences are SNHLY and FYNNEI. CDR3 region: CASRSRGMNFNYGYTF. CDR3 sequence (DNA): TGTGCCAGCAGATCACGGGGTATGAATTTTAACTATGGCTACACCTTC.

The sample holds a few counts of this clonotype. The V and J genes are TRBV10-3 and TRBJ1-5; 8 nucleotides line up with TRBD1. J was trimmed by 5 bases and V by 5 bases; bases with no gene match: 8. The CDR3 length is 15 residues. Germline V gene lookup returns CDR1 ENHRY and CDR2 SYGVKD. The CDR3 sequence is CAISTAGTGYQPQHF. CDR3 nucleotide sequence: TGTGCCATCAGTACGGCCGGGACAGGCTATCAGCCCCAGCATTTT.

This clonotype has more than one count but fewer than ten. J is TRBJ1-5 and V is TRBV3-1; D gene uncertain. The CDR3 consists of 14 residues. The V gene lost 3 bases and the J gene lost 0 bases, with 6 bases spanning the gap. The germline V gene has CDR1 LGHDT and CDR2 YNNKEL (reference sequence). The CDR3 region has the DNA TGTGCCAGCAGCCACCTTAATAGCAATCAGCCCCAGCATTTT. Residues: CASSHLNSNQPQHF.

There are many counts of this clonotype. This chain joins TRBV12-3 or TRBV12-4 and TRBJ2-4; 7 bases are shared with TRBD2. This CDR3 spans 17 amino acids. Trimming cost V 3 bases and J 3 bases; bases outside gene matches: 11. CDR3: CASSFGAGEVVKNIQYF. The CDR3 DNA is TGTGCCAGCAGTTTTGGGGCGGGAGAGGTGGTCAAAAACATTCAGTACTTC.

This chain uses TRBV5-1 with TRBJ1-5; TRBD1 aligns across 7 bases. The V segment lost 2 bases and the J segment 4 bases; nucleotides outside the gene matches: 9. The CDR3 is 16 residues long. Germline V gives CDR1 SGHRS, CDR2 YFSETQ. The CDR3 coding sequence is TGCGCCAGCAGCTTTCTTGGGAGGGACAGAAATCAGCCCCAGCATTTT. It specifies CASSFLGRDRNQPQHF.

V gene TRBV5-1 combines with J gene TRBJ2-5, with 8 bases matching TRBD2. From germline, CDR1 is SGHRS and CDR2 YFSETQ. CDR3 length equals 15 residues. The V gene end was trimmed by 4 bases and the J gene end by 7 bases; junction bases not matched to a gene: 12. CDR3 sequence reads: CASSLGLAGGATQYF. CDR3 nucleotide sequence: TGCGCCAGCAGCCTTGGACTAGCCGGCGGTGCGACCCAGTACTTC.

CDR3: CASSLVRREDPDTQYF. DNA for the CDR3: TGCGCCAGCAGCTTGGTTCGGCGGGAGGATCCAGATACGCAGTATTTT. This chain links TRBV5-1 with TRBJ2-3, with 8 bases fitting TRBD2. Germline loops: CDR1 SGHRS, CDR2 YFSETQ. This CDR3 spans 16 amino acids. V was pared by 0 bases and J by 4 bases, with 7 bases of the junction left unmatched.

The gene calls are TRBV20-1 and TRBJ1-2, with unresolved D. Trimming stripped 3 bases from V and 2 bases from J, with 13 bases between. The V gene's germline CDR1 is DFQATT and CDR2 SNEGSKA (reference sequence). The CDR3 runs 14 residues. The CDR3 DNA reads as TGCAGTGCTAGTAGTGCCAGCATAAACTATGGCTACACCTTC. Its protein product is CSASSASINYGYTF.

The V gene is TRBV6-5, the J gene TRBJ2-6; D could derive from TRBD1 or TRBD2 (5 bases each). The CDR3 has 18 amino acids. Looked up from germline, CDR1 is MNHEY and CDR2 is SVGAGI. V was clipped by 1 base and J by 4 bases, with 17 bases between them. This CDR3 is CASSYWDRGDVGANVLTF. DNA of the CDR3: TGTGCCAGCAGTTACTGGGATAGGGGAGACGTAGGGGCCAACGTCCTGACTTTC.

The CDR3 DNA follows: TGTGCCAGCAGTGAATTTAACGCAGATACGCAGTATTTT. Amino acid sequence: CASSEFNADTQYF. The gene calls are TRBV25-1 and TRBJ2-3; D unresolved. Trimming stripped 1 base from V and 4 bases from J, with 6 bases between. This CDR3 has 13 amino acids. The germline gives CDR1 MGHDK, CDR2 SYGVNS.

The sample holds a few counts of this clonotype. This chain links TRBV5-6 with TRBJ2-4; possibly TRBD1 for D (5 bases). This CDR3 is 17 amino acids long. The ends were cut back, 0 bases at V and 0 bases at J, with 13 bases in the middle. The germline gives CDR1 SGHDT, CDR2 YYEEEE. The CDR3 DNA reads as TGTGCCAGCAGCTTGGGGGCCAGGGAAGCAGCCAAAAACATTCAGTACTTC. Its protein product is CASSLGAREAAKNIQYF.